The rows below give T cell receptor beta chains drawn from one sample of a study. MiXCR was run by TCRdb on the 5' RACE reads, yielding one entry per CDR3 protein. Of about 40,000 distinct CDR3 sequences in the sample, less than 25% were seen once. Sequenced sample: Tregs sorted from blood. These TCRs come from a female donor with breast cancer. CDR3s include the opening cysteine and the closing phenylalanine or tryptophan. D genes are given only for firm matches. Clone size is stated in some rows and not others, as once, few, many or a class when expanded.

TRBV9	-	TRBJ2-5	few	TGTGCCAGCAGCGAAGCTCCGGGAGTTGGTCAAGAGACCCAGTACTTC	CASSEAPGVGQETQYF
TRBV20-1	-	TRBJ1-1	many	TGCAGTGCTTCGTCTGGCGGGCGGAACACTGAAGCTTTCTTT	CSASSGGRNTEAFF
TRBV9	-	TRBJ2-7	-	TGTGCCAGCACCCCCGCGTACAACTCCTACGAGCAGTACTTC	CASTPAYNSYEQYF
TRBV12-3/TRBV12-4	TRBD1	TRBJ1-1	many	TGTGCCAGCACCAAGGACAGGGTACCAACTGAAGCTTTCTTT	CASTKDRVPTEAFF
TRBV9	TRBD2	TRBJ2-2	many	TGTGCCAGCAGCGTTAGGACTAGCGGCACCGGGGAGCTGTTTTTT	CASSVRTSGTGELFF
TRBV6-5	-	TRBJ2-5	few	TGTGCCAGCAGCCCCTGGACAGACCAAGAGACCCAGTACTTC	CASSPWTDQETQYF
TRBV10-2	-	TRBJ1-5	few	TGCGCCAGCAGTGGGACAGATAGCAATCAGCCCCAGCATTTT	CASSGTDSNQPQHF
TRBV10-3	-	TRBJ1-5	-	TGTGCCATCAGTGAGTCAGGGGTAGGGAATCAGCCCCAGCATTTT	CAISESGVGNQPQHF
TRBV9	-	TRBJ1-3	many	TGTGCCAGCAGCTCTCCAGGGACCACCATATATTTT	CASSSPGTTIYF
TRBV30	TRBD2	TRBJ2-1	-	TGTGCCTGGAGTGCCCCCTTAGCGGGAGGGTCCAGTGAGCAGTTCTTC	CAWSAPLAGGSSEQFF
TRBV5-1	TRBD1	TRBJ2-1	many	TGCGCCAGCGGGGGGACAGGGCGGAATGAGCAGTTCTTC	CASGGTGRNEQFF
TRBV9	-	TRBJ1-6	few	TGTGCCAGCAGCGTAGGAATTGGGAATTCACCCCTCCACTTT	CASSVGIGNSPLHF
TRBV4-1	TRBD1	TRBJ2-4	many	TGCGCCAGCAGCCAAGGCACCGGGACAGGCATTCAGTACTTC	CASSQGTGTGIQYF
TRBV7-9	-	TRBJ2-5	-	TGTGCCAGCAGCTTAAAAGTAGCAGCCGAGACCCAGTACTTC	CASSLKVAAETQYF
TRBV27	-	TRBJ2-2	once	TGTGCCAGCAGTCCCCGGGTTGGTTCCGGGGAACTGTTTTTT	CASSPRVGSGELFF
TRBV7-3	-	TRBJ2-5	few	TGTGCCAGCAGCGCTCAACTAGGGGAGACCCAGTACTTC	CASSAQLGETQYF
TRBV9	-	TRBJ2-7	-	-	CASSVAYGTGSYEQCF
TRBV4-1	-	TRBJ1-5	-	TGCGCCAGCAGCCAGGGTTATGGACAGCCCCAGCATTTT	CASSQGYGQPQHF
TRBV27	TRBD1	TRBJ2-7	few	TGTGCCAGCAGTTTGGGACAGGGGCCCCTAGGAGAGCAGTACTTC	CASSLGQGPLGEQYF
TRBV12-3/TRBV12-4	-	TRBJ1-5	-	TGTGCCAGCAGTTGGAGCGGACGGACCCACCAGCCCCAGCATTTT	CASSWSGRTHQPQHF
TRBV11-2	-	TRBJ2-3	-	TGTGCCAGCAGCCCCAGGACCCGGTCGGTGGATACGCAGTATTTT	CASSPRTRSVDTQYF
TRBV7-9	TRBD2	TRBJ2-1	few	TGTGCCAGCAACCCCGCGGGGGATGAGCAGTTCTTC	CASNPAGDEQFF
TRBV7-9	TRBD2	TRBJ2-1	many	TGTGCCAGCAGGATACCGCGGGGGACGTACAATGAGCAGTTCTTC	CASRIPRGTYNEQFF
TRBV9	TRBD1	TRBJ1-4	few	TGTGCCAGCAGCGCAGGAGACAGGGGTGAAAAACTGTTTTTT	CASSAGDRGEKLFF
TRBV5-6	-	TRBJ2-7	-	TGTGCCAGCAGCTTGTCGGGGTACGAGCAGTACTTC	CASSLSGYEQYF
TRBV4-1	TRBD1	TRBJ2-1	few	TGCGCCAGCAGCCAGGGACAGGGTGAAGCAGTCTTC	CASSQGQGEAVF
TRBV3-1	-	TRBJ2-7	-	TGTGCCAGCAGCCAAGCCGTGGGGACCTACGAGCAGTACTTC	CASSQAVGTYEQYF
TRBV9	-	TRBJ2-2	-	TGTGCCAGCAGCGGATCAGGGGTCCCCGGGGAGCTGTTTTTT	CASSGSGVPGELFF
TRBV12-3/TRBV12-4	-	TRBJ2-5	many	TGTGCCAGCAGCCAACAGGGTGGAGGCGAACAAGAGACCCAGTACTTC	CASSQQGGGEQETQYF
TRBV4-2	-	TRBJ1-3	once	TGTGCCAGCAGCCAAGATCCACTCCTGGGCCTCTCTGGAAACACCATATATTTT	CASSQDPLLGLSGNTIYF
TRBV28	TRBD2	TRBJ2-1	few	TGTGCCAGCAGTCCCGCCGGGACTAGCCACAATGAGCAGTTCTTC	CASSPAGTSHNEQFF